This entry is about one T cell receptor (beta chain). Authors' analysis steps: From reference gene primer amplification, estimates of nucleated cell counts were derived. Profiled with immunoSEQ multiplex PCR; TCRdb holds only in-frame clones, not every one. The V and J calls and clone size come from that table; D and trimming were worked out from the DNA. This table holds approximately 290,000 clones, around 89% found once. This CDR3 spans 14 amino acids. Germline V gives CDR1 MDHEN, CDR2 SYDVKM. V was trimmed by 6 bases and J by 7 bases, leaving 15 bases between them. The data are from a study of blood T cell repertoires in COVID-19. Overall study: Both acute and convalescent COVID-19 samples were obtained from the United States, Italy and Spain. The cDNA or gDNA used as material had been derived from T cells, B-cell-depleted T cells, or PBMCs.

This clonotype originated in a man aged 25-45 years with acute or convalescent COVID-19. The chain is built from TRBV28 and TRBJ1-4; D unclear. The sequenced material came from peripheral blood. The CDR3 reads CASSIAGMSEKLFF. The CDR3 DNA sequence: TGTGCCAGCAGCATAGCGGGTATGAGTGAAAAACTGTTTTTT.